Listed below are T cell receptor beta chains from one sample, sequenced in a study of T cell changes during pregnancy in multiple sclerosis. Assay used: immunoSEQ multiplex PCR; TCRdb lists only in-frame clones, some missing. The table shows 50,000 to 65,000 clones, with more than 90% occurring only once. The sample consisted of CD8+ T cells from peripheral blood mononuclear cells, taken before pregnancy. The receptors derive from a female donor with multiple sclerosis, enrolled in a pregnancy study. Both conserved end residues are part of each CDR3. D genes are given only for firm matches. A clone size is listed for some rows: how often the clone was seen (once, few, many), or a class if it is expanded.

V gene,J gene,clone size,D gene,CDR3 protein,CDR3 DNA
TRBV29-1,TRBJ2-4,NA,NA,CSVPGSKNIQYF,TGCAGCGTTCCAGGTTCCAAAAACATTCAGTACTTC
TRBV14,TRBJ1-3,NA,NA,CASSQESWQAGSGNTIYF,TGTGCCAGCAGCCAAGAGAGTTGGCAGGCAGGCTCTGGAAACACCATATATTTT
TRBV9,TRBJ1-3,NA,NA,CASSAQGSGNTIYF,TGTGCCAGCAGCGCACAGGGTTCTGGAAACACCATATATTTT
TRBV4-1,TRBJ2-4,NA,NA,CASSSGRNIQYF,TGCGCCAGCAGTTCAGGGAGGAACATTCAGTACTTC
TRBV7-8,TRBJ1-1,NA,TRBD1,CASSLARQGAVEAFF,TGTGCCAGCAGCTTAGCCAGGCAGGGGGCAGTTGAAGCTTTCTTT
TRBV9,TRBJ2-1,NA,TRBD1,CASSLQGGYNEQFF,TGTGCCAGCAGCTTACAGGGGGGCTACAATGAGCAGTTCTTC
TRBV4-1,TRBJ1-4,NA,TRBD1,CASSQEAGDSTNEKLFF,TGCGCCAGCAGCCAGGAAGCCGGGGACAGCACTAATGAAAAACTGTTTTTT
TRBV11-2,TRBJ1-6,NA,TRBD1,CASSPRQGIYNSPLHF,TGTGCCAGCAGCCCAAGACAGGGGATCTATAATTCACCCCTCCACTTT
TRBV9,TRBJ2-3,NA,NA,CASSVVVGALTDTQYF,TGTGCCAGCAGCGTAGTAGTAGGGGCCCTCACAGATACGCAGTATTTT
TRBV7-8,TRBJ1-5,NA,NA,CASSLVNQPQHF,TGTGCCAGCAGCTTAGTAAATCAGCCCCAGCATTTT
TRBV4-2,TRBJ2-7,NA,TRBD1,CASSQGPDRTSYEQYF,TGTGCCAGCAGCCAGGGCCCGGACAGGACCTCCTACGAGCAGTACTTC
TRBV18,TRBJ2-2,NA,NA,CASSLGGDPNGELFF,TGTGCCAGCTCACTCGGCGGAGACCCCAACGGGGAGCTGTTTTTT
TRBV6-5,TRBJ1-6,NA,NA,CASSGGSPLHF,TGTGCCAGCAGTGGGGGCTCCCCCCTCCACTTT
TRBV9,TRBJ2-2,once,NA,CASSVPGARGTGELFF,TGTGCCAGCAGCGTACCAGGGGCGCGGGGGACCGGGGAGCTGTTTTTT
TRBV4-1,TRBJ2-1,NA,TRBD2,CASSDGGAGYNEQFF,TGCGCCAGCAGCGACGGGGGGGCTGGTTACAATGAGCAGTTCTTC
TRBV6-5,TRBJ2-7,NA,NA,CASIGGSYEQYF,TGTGCCAGCATAGGGGGCTCCTACGAGCAGTACTTC
TRBV7-6,TRBJ1-3,once,NA,CASSLVPGSGNTIYF,TGTGCCAGCAGCTTAGTCCCAGGCTCTGGAAACACCATATATTTT
TRBV6-5,TRBJ1-1,NA,NA,CASSYSQGSEAFF,TGTGCCAGCAGTTACTCTCAGGGGTCTGAAGCTTTCTTT
TRBV2,TRBJ2-1,once,TRBD2,CAIDPPPTAGGYNNEQFF,TGTGCCATCGATCCCCCCCCCACAGCGGGGGGGTACAACAATGAGCAGTTCTTC
TRBV7-6,TRBJ2-7,NA,TRBD2,CASSRTSAYEQYF,TGTGCCAGCAGCCGCACTAGCGCCTACGAGCAGTACTTC
TRBV4-1,TRBJ2-3,NA,TRBD2,CASSQGTSWATDTQYF,TGCGCCAGCAGCCAAGGGACTAGTTGGGCCACAGATACGCAGTATTTT
TRBV9,TRBJ1-1,NA,TRBD1,CASSRTGMDTEAFF,TGTGCCAGCAGTAGGACAGGGATGGACACTGAAGCTTTCTTT
TRBV4-2,TRBJ2-1,NA,TRBD2,CASSQVPSGGTEQFF,TGTGCCAGCAGCCAAGTACCTAGCGGGGGGACTGAGCAGTTCTTC
TRBV11-2,TRBJ1-6,NA,NA,CASSPYARERFDSPLHF,TGTGCCAGCAGCCCATATGCCCGGGAGAGGTTTGATTCACCCCTCCACTTT
TRBV5-6,TRBJ2-3,NA,NA,CASSGGIGTDTQYF,TGTGCCAGCAGCGGGGGCATAGGCACAGATACGCAGTATTTT
TRBV19,TRBJ1-4,NA,NA,CASSPTQATGATNEKLFF,TGTGCCAGTAGCCCAACACAGGCTACCGGTGCAACTAATGAAAAACTGTTTTTT
TRBV7-2,TRBJ1-2,NA,TRBD1,CASSSPGTGDVRGYTF,TGTGCCAGCAGCTCCCCAGGGACAGGGGATGTCCGCGGCTACACCTTC
TRBV7-3,TRBJ2-1,NA,NA,CASSLTGPAFDNEQFF,TGTGCCAGCAGCTTAACGGGGCCCGCTTTTGACAATGAGCAGTTCTTC
TRBV27,TRBJ2-7,NA,NA,CASSRLNYEQYF,TGTGCCAGCAGTAGACTGAACTACGAGCAGTACTTC
TRBV4-2,TRBJ1-2,few,NA,CASSQEQFSYGYTF,TGTGCCAGCAGCCAAGAACAGTTTAGCTATGGCTACACCTTC
TRBV5-3,TRBJ2-5,NA,TRBD1,CARSLGTVQETQYF,TGTGCCAGAAGCTTAGGGACAGTTCAAGAGACCCAGTACTTC
TRBV7-9,TRBJ1-2,NA,TRBD1,CASSWDRFYGYTF,TGTGCCAGCAGCTGGGACAGATTCTATGGCTACACCTTC
TRBV25-1,TRBJ1-1,few,NA,CASSDRVFTSF,TGTGCCAGCAGTGACAGGGTCTTTACTTCTTTT
TRBV7-9,TRBJ2-5,NA,TRBD2,CASSSSLAGQETQYF,TGTGCCAGCAGCTCCTCACTAGCGGGCCAAGAGACCCAGTACTTC
TRBV5-4,TRBJ2-1,NA,TRBD2,CASSLGAGGYNEQFF,TGTGCCAGCAGCTTGGGGGCGGGGGGGTACAATGAGCAGTTCTTC